This paragraph reports one TCR beta chain. This sample was included in a study of cytomegalovirus exposure and HLA in healthy donors. The PCR contained 60 Vbeta and 13 Jbeta primers. Generated by immunoSEQ multiplex PCR, the TCRdb table keeps only in-frame clones and is missing some. Counted here are about 150,000 clones, 80% to 85% occurring once; the ten biggest clones make up roughly 7.7%. The TCR comes from a woman between 45 and 65 years old in good health and CMV-seropositive. What was sequenced was PBMCs.

In DNA, the CDR3 is TGTGCCAGTAGTCCCCAATCGACTAGCGGACCCAAAAACATTCAGTACTTC. As protein: CASSPQSTSGPKNIQYF. The rearrangement links TRBV19 to TRBJ2-4; 9 nucleotides line up with TRBD2. Trimming cost V 5 bases and J 2 bases; bases outside gene matches: 10. This CDR3 has 17 residues. Germline CDR1 is LNHDA and CDR2 is SQIVND (reference sequence).